The 25 T cell receptor beta chains below come from one sample, sequenced in a study of T cells after yellow fever vaccination. TCRdb re-called the 5' RACE reads through MiXCR, storing one row per CDR3 protein. This table holds 350,000 to 450,000 distinct CDR3 sequences, over 5% found once. The sample in question was PBMCs, obtained 5 days after the yellow fever booster vaccination. The receptors were sampled from a man younger than 40 who received the YFV17D yellow fever vaccine.

The V call is TRBV20-1, the J call TRBJ1-5, with no clear D. Germline CDR1 is DFQATT and CDR2 is SNEGSKA (reference sequence). V lost 0 bases and J lost 6, with 12 bases in between. This CDR3 has 14 residues. CDR3 region: CSARDRRVAQPQHF. The CDR3 DNA sequence: TGCAGTGCTAGAGATAGGCGGGTTGCTCAGCCCCAGCATTTT.

This clonotype has a count of ten or more. The rearrangement uses TRBV6-1 and TRBJ2-7; TRBD1 aligns across 9 bases. In germline, CDR1 is MNHNS, CDR2 SASEGT. CDR3 length: 15 residues. The V gene end was trimmed by 4 bases and the J gene end by 2 bases; junction bases not matched to a gene: 6. CDR3 DNA sequence: TGTGCCAGCAGTGCCGGGACAGGGCAAACCTACGAGCAGTACTTC. It is translated as CASSAGTGQTYEQYF.

This clonotype was seen repeatedly, ten times or more. The J gene is TRBJ2-3, the V gene TRBV5-5, with D unresolved. Deletions cut 0 bases from V and 1 base from J, with 9 bases between. The length of the CDR3 is 15 residues. Germline assignment: CDR1 SGHKS and CDR2 YYEKEE (reference sequence). In nucleotides, the CDR3 is TGTGCCAGCAGCTTGGGGTGGCAGCGCACAGATACGCAGTATTTT. It translates to CASSLGWQRTDTQYF.

This clonotype was detected many times. The chain uses TRBV20-1 and TRBJ2-6; D uncertain. V was cut by 3 bases and J by 0 bases, with 6 bases left in between. CDR1 is DFQATT, CDR2 SNEGSKA, per germline (reference sequence). The CDR3 is made up of 14 amino acids. The CDR3 DNA is TGCAGTGCTAGTATACCCTCTGGGGCCAACGTCCTGACTTTC. Translating gives CSASIPSGANVLTF.

This clonotype was recorded many times. This rearrangement joins TRBV9 to TRBJ2-1, with TRBD2 matching over 12 bases. Germline V gene sequence: CDR1 SGDLS, CDR2 YYNGEE. V shed 3 bases and J 4 bases; nucleotides not matched to a gene: 8. This CDR3 contains 17 residues. This CDR3 reads CASSASGLAGPYNEQFF. For the CDR3, the DNA is TGTGCCAGCAGCGCCAGCGGACTAGCGGGACCGTACAATGAGCAGTTCTTC.

There are many counts of this clonotype. The chain carries TRBV5-1 and TRBJ1-2; D not resolved. Per germline, CDR1 SGHRS and CDR2 YFSETQ. V was clipped by 0 bases and J by 4 bases, with 10 bases between them. The CDR3 extends over 14 amino acids. The CDR3, as DNA: TGCGCCAGCAGCTTGGACGAGGACCCCTATGGCTACACCTTC. As protein: CASSLDEDPYGYTF.

This clonotype was detected many times. The V call is TRBV5-6, the J call TRBJ2-1; D call uncertain. Trimming took off 1 base at V and 8 bases at J, with 7 bases between the two ends. The CDR3 runs to 12 residues. The germline CDR1 and CDR2 sequences are SGHDT and YYEEEE. CDR3 nucleotides: TGTGCCAGCAGCTTGACGAACTATGAGCAGTTCTTC. Protein product: CASSLTNYEQFF.

This clonotype has a handful of counts. The chain's CDR3 is CASSYPDRELSYEQYF. CDR3 sequence (DNA): TGTGCCAGCAGCTACCCGGACAGGGAACTCTCCTACGAGCAGTACTTC. The rearrangement joins TRBV7-2 to TRBJ2-7; 8 bases agree with TRBD1. CDR3 length: 16 residues. The ends lost 4 bases at V and 0 bases at J; junction bases unmatched: 8. Germline CDR1 and CDR2: SGHTA and FQGNSA. Drawing the rest from reference TRBV7-2 and TRBJ2-7, the complete variable domain is GAGVSQSPSNKVTEKGKDVELRCDPISGHTALYWYRQSLGQGLEFLIYFQGNSAPDKSGLPSDRFSAERTGGSVSTLTIQRTQQEDSAVYLCASSYPDRELSYEQYFGPGTRLTVT.

In its sample, this clonotype was seen a few times. The chain carries TRBV6-8 and TRBJ2-5; 10 bases map to TRBD2. There are 16 residues in the CDR3. Losses at the gene ends were 8 bases for V and 5 bases for J; bases not matched to a gene: 14. Germline CDR1 reads MNHGY; CDR2 reads SAAAGT. CDR3 DNA sequence: TGTGCCAGCGGCTATAGCGGGAGGTCCATCGAGGAGACCCAGTACTTC. It codes for CASGYSGRSIEETQYF.

CDR3 sequence (DNA): TGTGCCAGCAGAGGTTATACCTCCTACGAGCAGTACTTC. It specifies CASRGYTSYEQYF. The V gene is TRBV12-3 or TRBV12-4, the J gene TRBJ2-7; D not certain. The CDR3 is 13 residues long. The V gene lost 6 bases and the J gene lost 0 bases, with 9 bases spanning the gap.

This clonotype was counted many times. The chain has TRBV5-1 and TRBJ2-7, with D possibly called TRBD1 or TRBD2 (5 bases each). The CDR3 is made up of 13 amino acids. CDR1 SGHRS and CDR2 YFSETQ come from the germline V gene. Trimming took off 4 bases at V and 2 bases at J, with 10 bases between the two ends. CDR3 nucleotide sequence: TGCGCCAGCAGCCCGGGGCCTGCCTACGAGCAGTACTTC. Amino acid sequence: CASSPGPAYEQYF.

This clonotype occurred many times. This chain links TRBV6-1 with TRBJ2-5, with 12 bases aligning to TRBD2. V gave up 4 bases and J gave up 5 bases; unmatched junction bases: 2. The germline gives CDR1 MNHNS, CDR2 SASEGT. The CDR3 consists of 14 residues. The CDR3: CASSGLAGVETQYF. As DNA, the CDR3 is TGTGCCAGCAGTGGACTAGCGGGAGTGGAGACCCAGTACTTC.

The sample holds a few counts of this clonotype. The rearrangement uses TRBV7-2 and TRBJ2-1, with 10 nucleotides matching TRBD1. The J segment lost 7 bases and the V segment lost 4 bases, leaving 13 bases of the junction unmatched. The germline V gene encodes CDR1 SGHTA and CDR2 FQGNSA. The CDR3 sequence is 17 residues long. The CDR3 sequence: CASSSFLMGQGNNEQFF. CDR3 sequence (DNA): TGTGCCAGCAGCTCCTTTTTAATGGGACAGGGGAATAATGAGCAGTTCTTC.

This clonotype was seen at least ten times. CDR3 in amino acids: CASSWVNSPLHF. The CDR3 bases are TGTGCCAGCAGCTGGGTTAATTCACCCCTCCACTTT. The chain combines TRBV27 with TRBJ1-6; D not resolved. The CDR3 covers 12 residues. The V end lost 6 bases, the J end lost 6 bases, and 6 bases lay between the germline ends. Germline CDR1 MNHEY, CDR2 SMNVEV (reference sequence).

This clonotype was found a few times. This chain joins TRBV29-1 and TRBJ2-1; possible D gene TRBD2, 6 bases. Germline V lookup: CDR1 SQVTM, CDR2 ANQGSEA. The CDR3 covers 12 residues. The V end lost 7 bases, the J end lost 10 bases, and 17 bases lay between the germline ends. The CDR3 DNA is TGCAGCGCCACACCGGGACTTACCGAGCAGTTCTTC. This gives the protein CSATPGLTEQFF.

Remarks on this clonotype: A read error may explain this, as a much larger clone is one base away. This chain uses TRBV6-6 with TRBJ2-3, with D unresolved. V was clipped by 5 bases and J by 4 bases, with 7 bases between them. The CDR3 length is 12 residues. Looked up from germline, CDR1 is MNHNY and CDR2 is SVGAGI (reference sequence). The chain's CDR3 is CASSVDPDTQYF. DNA for the CDR3: TGTGCCAGCAGTGTCGATCCAGATACGCAGTATTTT.

This clonotype was counted between two and nine times. The gene calls are TRBV28 and TRBJ2-7; D call uncertain. Germline V gene lookup returns CDR1 MDHEN and CDR2 SYDVKM. Trimming left V 3 bases short and J 1 base short, with 7 bases between. This CDR3 contains 13 residues. DNA of the CDR3: TGTGCCAGCAGTTTGACGATATCCTACGAGCAGTACTTC. Its protein is CASSLTISYEQYF.

This clonotype was found a few times. The chain carries TRBV10-3 and TRBJ2-1, with 7 bases lining up with TRBD2. This CDR3 spans 15 amino acids. Germline CDR1 ENHRY, CDR2 SYGVKD. The J segment lost 9 bases and the V segment lost 2 bases, leaving 10 bases of the junction unmatched. The CDR3 region has the DNA TGTGCCATCAGTGAGCCGGGACTAACATCGGGTGAGCAGTTCTTC. Its translation is CAISEPGLTSGEQFF.

The table lists this clonotype with many counts. The chain has TRBV6-5 and TRBJ2-7; D is ambiguous. Germline V gene sequence: CDR1 MNHEY, CDR2 SVGAGI. This CDR3 is 15 amino acids long. Trimming took off 6 bases at V and 2 bases at J, with 17 bases between the two ends. The CDR3 coding sequence is TGTGCCAGCAGCCCCGGGCTCAACCCGCCCTACGAGCAGTACTTC. This encodes CASSPGLNPPYEQYF.

The table lists this clonotype with many counts. The rearrangement uses TRBV7-6 and TRBJ2-4, with a possible D match to TRBD1 (5 bases). CDR1 and CDR2 from the germline V gene are SGHVS and FNYEAQ. The germline V and J ends were trimmed by 0 bases and 6 bases, with 6 bases remaining between them. The CDR3 sequence is 13 residues long. CDR3 DNA: TGTGCCAGCAGCTTAGCAGGGGTAAACATTCAGTACTTC. This translates into CASSLAGVNIQYF.

This clonotype was seen a handful of times. The rearrangement joins TRBV7-9 to TRBJ2-7; TRBD1 is a possible D gene (5 bases). The germline V gene encodes CDR1 SEHNR and CDR2 FQNEAQ (reference sequence). The V end was cut by 5 bases, the J end by 5 bases, with 13 bases between. The CDR3 is 13 amino acids. CDR3 region: CASSSQGTDEQYF. The CDR3 DNA reads as TGTGCCAGCAGCAGTCAGGGTACCGACGAGCAGTACTTC.

This clonotype showed up many times. The gene calls are TRBV5-1 and TRBJ2-1; the D gene is possibly TRBD1 (5 bases). The germline V and J ends were trimmed by 4 bases and 7 bases, with 15 bases remaining between them. The CDR3 is 14 amino acids. The germline CDR1 and CDR2 sequences are SGHRS and YFSETQ. CDR3 sequence: CASSPVQGLNEQFF. As DNA, the CDR3 is TGCGCCAGCAGCCCGGTGCAGGGTTTGAATGAGCAGTTCTTC.

The V and J genes are TRBV20-1 and TRBJ2-1; possibly TRBD2 for D (5 bases). The V end lost 7 bases, the J end lost 9 bases, and 19 bases lay between the germline ends. This CDR3 has 13 amino acids. Germline V CDR1 and CDR2: DFQATT, SNEGSKA (reference sequence). The CDR3 sequence is CSVSLGSRGEQFF. The CDR3 nucleotides are TGCAGTGTATCACTAGGTTCCCGTGGTGAGCAGTTCTTC.

This clonotype has a count of ten or more. CDR3 sequence: CASSPRDRYEQFF. The CDR3 coding sequence is TGTGCCAGCAGTCCACGCGATCGCTATGAGCAGTTCTTC. J is TRBJ2-1 and V is TRBV12-3 or TRBV12-4, with D unresolved. Deletions cut 5 bases from V and 8 bases from J, with 13 bases between. The CDR3 has 13 amino acids.

Details on this clonotype: Just one base apart from a much larger clone, this may be a read error. The chain is built from TRBV20-1 and TRBJ2-7, with 8 bases aligning to TRBD1. Per germline, CDR1 DFQATT and CDR2 SNEGSKA (reference sequence). The CDR3 covers 13 residues. CDR3 amino acids: CSARGQASYEQHF. The CDR3 DNA reads TGCAGTGCTAGGGGACAGGCCTCCTACGAGCAGCACTTC.